The 29 T cell receptor beta chains reported below all come from one sample, sequenced in a study of shared clonotypes between healthy human individuals. The assay was immunoSEQ multiplex PCR, and TCRdb's table has in-frame clones only and misses some. The sample has about 2.3 million clones; 80% to 95% are singletons. The sample consisted of naive CD4+ T cells from PBMCs. The subset is: CD45RA+ positively selected. The source of these receptors is a man younger than 35 in good health. Some clones in this sample may be carry-over from other donors' samples.

The chain has TRBV6-1 and TRBJ2-3; no clear D. CDR1 and CDR2 (germline): MNHNS, SASEGT. Trimming removed 3 bases at V and 4 bases at J, with 14 bases between. This CDR3 comprises 15 residues. CDR3 nucleotides: TGTGCCAGCAGTGATATTCGGAGTCTCGCAGATACGCAGTATTTT. Translation: CASSDIRSLADTQYF.

In the case of this clone: Other DNA sequences in this sample translate to the same CDR3. The chain couples TRBV5-1 to TRBJ1-1; 7 bases match TRBD1. Trimming removed 2 bases from V and 0 bases from J; junction bases left unmatched: 4. There are 15 residues in the CDR3. The germline CDR1 and CDR2 sequences are SGHRS and YFSETQ. CDR3 protein: CASSLRTGLNTEAFF. DNA for the CDR3: TGCGCCAGCAGCTTAAGGACAGGCCTGAACACTGAAGCTTTCTTT.

Note on this clone: One junction end does not reproduce the germline sequence, and a read error may be involved. The rearrangement links TRBV7-9 to TRBJ1-4, with D unclear. CDR3 length: 13 amino acids. Per germline, CDR1 SEHNR and CDR2 FQNEAQ (reference sequence). The CDR3 nucleotides read TGTGCCAGCGAGGACGGGTTCCCGCTAAAAACTGTTTTT. It encodes CASEDGFPLKTVF.

The chain joins TRBV27 to TRBJ2-1, with 13 bases fitting TRBD2. This CDR3 has 17 amino acids. The junction had 6 bases not matched to a gene; V was cut back by 4 bases and J by 3 bases. Per germline, CDR1 MNHEY and CDR2 SMNVEV (reference sequence). The CDR3, as DNA: TGTGCCAGCAGTTATGGGACTAGCGGGAACTACTACAATGAGCAGTTCTTC. This encodes CASSYGTSGNYYNEQFF.

The rearrangement joins TRBV7-9 to TRBJ1-3, with a tentative D call TRBD1 (5 bases). The germline CDR1 and CDR2 sequences are SEHNR and FQNEAQ (reference sequence). The CDR3 extends over 15 amino acids. The V end was cut by 5 bases, the J end by 7 bases, with 18 bases between. CDR3 DNA: TGTGCCAGCAGCGGCCCCGGGACTGACGGGAACACCATATATTTT. The encoded protein is CASSGPGTDGNTIYF.

A remark on this clone: Distinct nucleotide sequences in the sample also encode this CDR3. This chain's CDR3 is CASSLRGGNQPQHF. CDR3 nucleotide sequence: TGTGCCAGCAGTTTAAGAGGAGGCAATCAGCCCCAGCATTTT. The chain carries TRBV28 and TRBJ1-5; D is uncertain. This CDR3 is 14 amino acids long. V was cut by 2 bases and J by 2 bases, with 7 bases left in between. Germline V gene data show CDR1 as MDHEN and CDR2 as SYDVKM.

This chain uses TRBV18 with TRBJ2-1; 7 bases agree with TRBD2. The CDR3 covers 15 residues. The J segment lost 5 bases and the V segment lost 3 bases, leaving 7 bases of the junction unmatched. CDR1 is KGHSH and CDR2 is LQKENI in the germline V gene. This CDR3 reads CASSPGLAENNEQFF. Written as DNA, the CDR3 is TGTGCCAGCTCACCGGGGCTAGCGGAAAACAATGAGCAGTTCTTC.

V is TRBV30 and J is TRBJ2-1; D may match TRBD1 or TRBD2 (5 bases each). The CDR3 length is 13 residues. Germline loops: CDR1 GTSNPN, CDR2 SVGIG (reference sequence). V was pared by 3 bases and J by 10 bases, with 16 bases between. For the CDR3, the DNA is TGTGCCTGGAGAATGGGCGGGTGGGACGAGCAGTTCTTC. It translates to CAWRMGGWDEQFF.

The chain uses TRBV29-1 and TRBJ2-7, with a weak D call TRBD2 (6 bases). The CDR3 length is 13 residues. The V gene's germline CDR1 is SQVTM and CDR2 ANQGSEA. V gave up 3 bases and J gave up 5 bases, with 14 bases separating them. Here the CDR3 reads CSVDPRGANEQYF. CDR3 in DNA: TGCAGCGTTGACCCGCGGGGCGCGAACGAGCAGTACTTC.

The genes are TRBV7-3 and TRBJ2-7; 10 bases align to TRBD2. V shed 5 bases and J 5 bases; nucleotides not matched to a gene: 6. The V gene's germline CDR1 is SGHTA and CDR2 FQGTGA. The CDR3 runs 14 residues. This chain's CDR3 is CASSPGTSADEQYF. The CDR3 DNA reads as TGTGCCAGCAGCCCCGGGACTAGCGCTGACGAGCAGTACTTC.

The chain uses TRBV7-8 and TRBJ2-4; 10 bases line up with TRBD1. The germline gives CDR1 SGHVS, CDR2 FQNEAQ. CDR3 length: 17 amino acids. The V and J ends lost 4 bases and 7 bases, in that order; junction bases with no gene match: 13. Here the CDR3 DNA reads TGTGCCAGCAGCTCCCGCACCAGACAGGGGGCTTATAACATTCAGTACTTC. This gives the protein CASSSRTRQGAYNIQYF.

The genes are TRBV5-1 and TRBJ2-5; D not certain. Trimming cost V 2 bases and J 4 bases, with 15 bases left between them. The V gene's germline CDR1 is SGHRS and CDR2 YFSETQ. This CDR3 has 15 residues. CDR3 nucleotides: TGCGCCAGCAGCTTCGGGCCCACTGGGGTAGAGACCCAGTACTTC. Its translation: CASSFGPTGVETQYF.

The chain couples TRBV19 to TRBJ2-1; 9 bases match TRBD1. Germline CDR1 and CDR2: LNHDA and SQIVND (reference sequence). This CDR3 comprises 13 residues. The ends lost 5 bases at V and 12 bases at J; junction bases unmatched: 8. CDR3 region: CASSRDRAMVQFF. The CDR3 nucleotides are TGTGCCAGTAGTCGGGACAGGGCCATGGTGCAGTTCTTC.

The J gene is TRBJ2-2, the V gene TRBV27; 8 positions match TRBD2. Germline CDR1 MNHEY, CDR2 SMNVEV (reference sequence). The CDR3 runs to 17 residues. V lost 3 bases, J lost 3 bases, and 9 bases stayed unmatched. The CDR3 reads CASSFSGRAFYTGELFF. In DNA, the CDR3 is TGTGCCAGCAGTTTCTCCGGGAGGGCCTTTTACACCGGGGAGCTGTTTTTT.

On this clone itself: Different DNA sequences within this sample yield the same CDR3. CDR3 bases: TGTGCCAGCAGCTTAGCCCCCGCGAACACTGAAGCTTTCTTT. Residues: CASSLAPANTEAFF. This rearrangement joins TRBV11-2 to TRBJ1-1; unclear D gene. This CDR3 is built from 14 residues. V lost 1 base and J 1 base, leaving 7 bases between the germline ends. Looked up from germline, CDR1 is SGHAT and CDR2 is FQNNGV.

The chain is built from TRBV7-3 and TRBJ2-1; TRBD2 matches 16 bases. The CDR3 loop spans 16 amino acids. Germline values: CDR1 SGHTA, CDR2 FQGTGA. Losses at the gene ends were 0 bases for V and 8 bases for J; bases not matched to a gene: 1. CDR3 sequence reads: CASSLTGTSGRDEQFF. Here the CDR3 DNA reads TGTGCCAGCAGCTTAACAGGGACTAGCGGGAGGGATGAGCAGTTCTTC.

The V gene is TRBV28, the J gene TRBJ2-4; D is unresolved. Between the trimmed V and J ends, which lost 0 bases and 0 bases, there was a span of 9 bases. Germline loops: CDR1 MDHEN, CDR2 SYDVKM. CDR3 length: 16 residues. CDR3 amino acids: CASSLWRLIAKNIQYF. The CDR3 region has the DNA TGTGCCAGCAGTTTATGGCGGCTGATAGCCAAAAACATTCAGTACTTC.

This clone was seen a handful of times. In the same sample, other DNA sequences code for this CDR3. J is TRBJ2-6 and V is TRBV19; no reliable D call. The ends were cut back, 5 bases at V and 0 bases at J, with 5 bases in the middle. CDR1 and CDR2 (germline): LNHDA, SQIVND (reference sequence). The CDR3 sequence is 14 residues long. CDR3 in DNA: TGTGCCAGTAGTTTCAGCTCTGGGGCCAACGTCCTGACTTTC. This codes for CASSFSSGANVLTF.

CDR3 sequence: CASSLTPSGETQYF. The CDR3, as DNA: TGTGCCAGCAGCTTAACTCCTAGCGGAGAGACCCAGTACTTC. The chain joins TRBV7-3 to TRBJ2-5; 7 bases are a match to TRBD2. The V gene's germline CDR1 is SGHTA and CDR2 FQGTGA. After removal of 0 bases from V and 4 bases from J, the junction contained 2 bases not matched to a gene. The CDR3 has 14 residues.

V gene TRBV7-2 combines with J gene TRBJ2-3; D is possibly TRBD1 or TRBD2 (6 bases each). CDR3 length: 16 amino acids. The germline CDR1 and CDR2 sequences are SGHTA and FQGNSA. With 6 bases removed from V and 3 bases from J, the gap between germline ends came to 19 bases. CDR3 sequence (DNA): TGTGCCAGCAGAACCCCCGGGGGCGGAGAAACAGATACGCAGTATTTT. It encodes CASRTPGGGETDTQYF.

The chain recombines TRBV6-6 with TRBJ2-7, with 9 bases lining up with TRBD2. The V and J ends lost 9 bases and 4 bases, in that order; junction bases with no gene match: 7. Per germline, CDR1 MNHNY and CDR2 SVGAGI (reference sequence). The CDR3 spans 13 residues. DNA of the CDR3: TGTGCCAGTAAAGATGCGGGAGGGTACGAGCAGTACTTC. The encoded protein is CASKDAGGYEQYF.

The chain uses TRBV2 and TRBJ1-5; 8 bases fit TRBD1. CDR1 SNHLY and CDR2 FYNNEI come from the germline V gene. The CDR3 spans 16 residues. V trimming: 2 bases; J trimming: 9 bases; junction bases outside the gene matches: 12. The CDR3 region is CASSERDRTQSGPQHF. The CDR3 DNA reads TGTGCCAGCAGTGAACGGGACAGGACACAATCTGGGCCCCAGCATTTT.

The V and J genes are TRBV11-2 and TRBJ2-5; 7 nucleotides align to TRBD1. Germline lookup yields CDR1 SGHAT and CDR2 FQNNGV. After removal of 1 base from V and 5 bases from J, the junction contained 7 bases not matched to a gene. The CDR3 runs 15 residues. The CDR3 reads CASSLVGRGWETQYF. CDR3 in DNA: TGTGCCAGCAGCTTAGTCGGCAGGGGGTGGGAGACCCAGTACTTC.

The genes are TRBV10-2 and TRBJ2-1; 7 bases map to TRBD2. Germline CDR1 and CDR2: WSHSY and SAAADI. The CDR3 is made up of 15 amino acids. V lost 7 bases and J lost 4; bases outside the gene matches: 10. The CDR3 loop reads CASTAQREPYNEQFF. The CDR3 nucleotides read TGCGCCAGCACGGCTCAGCGGGAACCTTACAATGAGCAGTTCTTC.

The chain joins TRBV4-2 to TRBJ1-4, with D possibly being TRBD1 (5 bases). CDR3 length: 17 amino acids. The V gene lost 3 bases and the J gene lost 4 bases, with 18 bases spanning the gap. Germline CDR1 is LGHNA and CDR2 is YNFKEQ. CDR3 amino acids: CASSQRPGRDDNEKLFF. In nucleotides, the CDR3 is TGTGCCAGCAGCCAGAGGCCGGGGCGGGACGATAATGAAAAACTGTTTTTT.

V gene TRBV9 combines with J gene TRBJ2-3, with TRBD1 matching 8 bases. This CDR3 has 16 residues. Germline V lookup: CDR1 SGDLS, CDR2 YYNGEE. With V trimmed by 0 bases and J by 1 base, 4 bases remained unmatched. The CDR3 DNA is TGTGCCAGCAGCGTAGGCAGGGGGCGTCGCACAGATACGCAGTATTTT. It codes for CASSVGRGRRTDTQYF.

The chain links TRBV28 to TRBJ2-5; D gene uncertain. The CDR3 has 13 amino acids. CDR1 MDHEN and CDR2 SYDVKM come from the germline V gene. Trimming removed 7 bases at V and 5 bases at J, with 14 bases between. CDR3 sequence reads: CASIERAAETQYF. CDR3 DNA sequence: TGTGCCAGCATCGAAAGGGCTGCGGAGACCCAGTACTTC.

This chain uses TRBV25-1 with TRBJ2-5, with D tentatively TRBD1 or TRBD2 (5 bases each). Between the trimmed V and J ends, which lost 11 bases and 3 bases, there was a span of 16 bases. CDR3 length: 13 amino acids. Germline V lookup: CDR1 MGHDK, CDR2 SYGVNS. The CDR3 nucleotides read TGTGCCCTAACGGGGCAGGGTAAAGAGACCCAGTACTTC. Translated: CALTGQGKETQYF.

This clone was counted once. The chain combines TRBV29-1 with TRBJ2-1, with 10 bases aligning to TRBD1. Per the germline V gene, CDR1 is SQVTM and CDR2 is ANQGSEA. The CDR3 extends over 14 amino acids. Unmatched junction bases numbered 10, after V lost 7 bases and J lost 7 bases. This chain's CDR3 is CSGMPGQGLNEQFF. DNA for the CDR3: TGCAGCGGTATGCCGGGACAGGGGTTAAATGAGCAGTTCTTC.